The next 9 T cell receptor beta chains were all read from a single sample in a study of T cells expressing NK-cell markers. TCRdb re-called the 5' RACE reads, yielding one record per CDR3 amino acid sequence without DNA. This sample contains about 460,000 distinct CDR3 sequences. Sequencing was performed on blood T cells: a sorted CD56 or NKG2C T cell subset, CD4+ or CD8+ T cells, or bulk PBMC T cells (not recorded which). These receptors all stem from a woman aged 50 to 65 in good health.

CDR3 protein: CSVGAGRDLAELPYEQYF. This chain uses TRBV29-1 with TRBJ2-7; with no DNA, the TCRdb D assignment of TRBD2 cannot be verified. This CDR3 region has 18 residues. CDR1 is SQVTM and CDR2 is ANQGSEA in the germline V gene.

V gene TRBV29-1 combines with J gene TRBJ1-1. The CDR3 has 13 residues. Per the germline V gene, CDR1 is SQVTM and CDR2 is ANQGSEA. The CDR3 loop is CSAGGLRGTEAFF.

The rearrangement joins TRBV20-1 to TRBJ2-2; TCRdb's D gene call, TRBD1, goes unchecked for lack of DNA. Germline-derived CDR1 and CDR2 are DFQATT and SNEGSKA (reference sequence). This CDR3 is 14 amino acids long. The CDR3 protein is CSALGQWNTGELFF.

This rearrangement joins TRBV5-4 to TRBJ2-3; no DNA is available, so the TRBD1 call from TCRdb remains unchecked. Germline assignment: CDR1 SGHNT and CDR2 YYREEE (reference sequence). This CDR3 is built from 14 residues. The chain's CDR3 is CATRGVSGTDTQYF.

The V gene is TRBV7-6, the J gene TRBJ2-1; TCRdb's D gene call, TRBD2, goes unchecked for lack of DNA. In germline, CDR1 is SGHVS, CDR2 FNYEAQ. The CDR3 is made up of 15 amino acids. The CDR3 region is CASSLEGRRGNEQFF.

CDR3 sequence: CASSFSGRSQETQYF. The V call is TRBV12-3 or TRBV12-4, the J call TRBJ2-5. The CDR3 covers 15 residues.

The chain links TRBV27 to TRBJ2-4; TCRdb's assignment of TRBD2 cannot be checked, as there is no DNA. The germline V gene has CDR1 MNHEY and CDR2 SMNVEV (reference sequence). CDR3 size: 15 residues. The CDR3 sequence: CASRLQAGLRNIQYF.

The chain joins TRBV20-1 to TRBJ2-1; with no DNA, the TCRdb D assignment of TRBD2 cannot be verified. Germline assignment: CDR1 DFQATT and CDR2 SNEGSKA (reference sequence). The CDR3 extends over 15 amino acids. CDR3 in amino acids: CSARFSGSSYNEQFF.

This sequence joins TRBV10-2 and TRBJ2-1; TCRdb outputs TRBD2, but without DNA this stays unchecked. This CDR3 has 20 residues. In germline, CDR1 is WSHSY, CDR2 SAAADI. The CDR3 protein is CASSEGIAGGLRSSYNEQFF.